This TCR beta chain came from a study of tumor and adjacent non-tumor tissue in lung cancer. TCRbeta libraries were built with three rounds of nested PCR, modified from ARM-PCR. TCRdb re-called the multiplex PCR reads with MiXCR, one entry per CDR3 protein. The sample shows approximately 90,000 distinct CDR3 sequences, about 77% of them seen only once. This sample's RNA came from whole unsorted tissue. The normal lung tissue was taken more than 3 cm from the tumor edge. In its sample, this clonotype was seen a few times. The CDR3 has 16 amino acids. CDR1 is SGHDT and CDR2 is YYEEEE in the germline V gene. V was clipped by 7 bases and J by 7 bases; unmatched bases: 11.

The chain recombines TRBV5-6 with TRBJ2-2; 12 bases map to TRBD1. The sequence came from a woman aged 45-65 years with non-small cell lung cancer. The specimen sequenced was distant non-tumor lung tissue. The CDR3 DNA sequence: TGTGCCAGCTCAGTGGGGACAGGGGGCGCAGGCGGGGAGCTGTTTTTT. Its translation: CASSVGTGGAGGELFF.